The clone carrying this T cell receptor (beta chain) showed up just a few times. Antigen specificity is unknown. This PCR relied on a set of 60 Vbeta primers and 13 Jbeta primers. Repertoires were generated with immunoSEQ multiplex PCR, while TCRdb's copy carries only in-frame clones and drops some. The top ten hold 5.5% to 6.5% of the sample, which has some 90,000 clones, around three fifths seen once. The sample is drawn from a study of cytomegalovirus exposure and HLA in healthy donors. Study details: Earlier work reported approximately 110 million unique TCR beta sequences from 180 million or so T cells.

Study results and caveats: The listing of roughly 160 TCR beta chains classed them as cytomegalovirus-associated.

Sample: PBMCs. This TCR derives from a boy under 18 in good health and CMV-seropositive.

The CDR3 protein is CASSFGLVPDTQYF. CDR3 DNA: TGTGCCAGCAGCTTTGGACTAGTCCCAGATACGCAGTATTTT. The chain couples TRBV7-8 to TRBJ2-3, with 7 bases fitting TRBD2. This CDR3 comprises 14 residues. V was pared by 3 bases and J by 4 bases, with 4 bases of the junction left unmatched. Germline CDR1 is SGHVS and CDR2 is FQNEAQ.